Listed here are 25 T cell receptor beta chains from one sample, sequenced in a study of cytotoxic CD8 clonotypes in ibrutinib-treated CLL. Clones were read by immunoSEQ multiplex PCR, and TCRdb kept only the in-frame ones, dropping some. Of some 130,000 clones listed, roughly 84% are singletons. Here the sequenced sample was PBMCs, taken after 24 months of ibrutinib treatment. These receptors originate from a human donor with chronic lymphocytic leukemia.

This clone was picked up a small number of times. The rearrangement links TRBV7-6 to TRBJ2-5; TRBD2 is a possible D gene (5 bases). Germline V gene lookup returns CDR1 SGHVS and CDR2 FNYEAQ. Trimming took 0 bases from V and 4 from J, leaving 12 bases between them. This CDR3 contains 15 residues. CDR3 DNA sequence: TGTGCCAGCAGCTTAGCAGGAGCGGCGGGAGAGACCCAGTACTTC. It translates to CASSLAGAAGETQYF.

The V gene is TRBV6-5, the J gene TRBJ1-2; the D gene is possibly TRBD1 (6 bases). With 2 bases removed from V and 4 bases from J, the gap between germline ends came to 14 bases. This CDR3 has 15 residues. The germline gives CDR1 MNHEY, CDR2 SVGAGI. The DNA of the CDR3 is TGTGCCAGCAGTTACGCGTCAGGGGATGGCTATGGCTACACCTTC. It translates to CASSYASGDGYGYTF.

The chain has TRBV18 and TRBJ1-2; 10 bases are a match to TRBD1. Germline CDR1 KGHSH, CDR2 LQKENI. The CDR3 spans 15 residues. The ends lost 3 bases at V and 4 bases at J; junction bases unmatched: 5. CDR3 region: CASSPGGQGIYGYTF. As DNA, the CDR3 is TGTGCCAGCTCACCTGGGGGACAGGGGATCTATGGCTACACCTTC.

V and J are TRBV11-2 and TRBJ2-1, with D uncertain. The CDR3 length is 13 residues. Germline-derived CDR1 and CDR2 are SGHAT and FQNNGV. V was cut by 7 bases and J by 3 bases, with 10 bases left in between. CDR3 DNA: TGTGCCAGCAATCCTGACGGCTACAATGAGCAGTTCTTC. It specifies CASNPDGYNEQFF.

This rearrangement joins TRBV4-3 to TRBJ1-4; perhaps TRBD1 as D (5 bases). The V end lost 0 bases, the J end lost 6 bases, and 17 bases lay between the germline ends. Per germline, CDR1 LGHNA and CDR2 YSLEER. This CDR3 contains 17 residues. CDR3 sequence reads: CASSQDRVAGRDEKLFF. The CDR3 DNA is TGCGCCAGCAGCCAAGATAGGGTAGCAGGGCGCGATGAAAAACTGTTTTTT.

This clone was seen only once. The CDR3 region is CASSPPLRSSSYNEQFF. CDR3 in DNA: TGTGCCAGCAGCCCCCCTCTAAGGAGTAGCTCCTACAATGAGCAGTTCTTC. The rearrangement uses TRBV7-8 and TRBJ2-1; D uncertain. In germline, CDR1 is SGHVS, CDR2 FQNEAQ. This CDR3 is built from 17 residues. Trimming removed 5 bases at V and 0 bases at J, with 17 bases between.

The chain recombines TRBV5-6 with TRBJ2-5, with D perhaps TRBD1 or TRBD2 (5 bases each). CDR3 size: 14 residues. Germline CDR1 reads SGHDT; CDR2 reads YYEEEE. V dropped 3 bases and J dropped 3 bases, with 12 bases sitting between them. The CDR3 nucleotides read TGTGCCAGCAGCTCACGTGGGGGAGAAGAGACCCAGTACTTC. Amino acids: CASSSRGGEETQYF.

The chain combines TRBV18 with TRBJ1-5; possibly TRBD1 for D (6 bases). Trimming took 3 bases from V and 4 from J, leaving 10 bases between them. The V gene's germline CDR1 is KGHSH and CDR2 LQKENI. The CDR3 sequence is 14 residues long. The CDR3 region has the DNA TGTGCCAGCTCACCCGGACAGCAAAATCAGCCCCAGCATTTT. It encodes CASSPGQQNQPQHF. The full variable domain, in which reference TRBV18 and TRBJ1-5 provide the parts outside the CDR3, is NAGVMQNPRHLVRRRGQEARLRCSPMKGHSHVYWYRQLPEEGLKFMVYLQKENIIDESGMPKERFSAEFPKEGPSILRIQQVVRGDSAAYFCASSPGQQNQPQHFGDGTRLSIL.

The chain has TRBV9 and TRBJ2-1, with 9 nucleotides matching TRBD2. The CDR3 runs to 16 residues. After removal of 0 bases from V and 2 bases from J, the junction contained 3 bases not matched to a gene. CDR1 and CDR2 (germline): SGDLS, YYNGEE. CDR3 residues: CASSVAAGGTYNEQFF. The DNA for the CDR3 is TGTGCCAGCAGCGTAGCAGCGGGGGGTACCTACAATGAGCAGTTCTTC.

The V call is TRBV19, the J call TRBJ1-5; 7 nucleotides align to TRBD1. The CDR3 extends over 17 amino acids. The J segment lost 0 bases and the V segment lost 3 bases, leaving 8 bases of the junction unmatched. CDR1 is LNHDA and CDR2 is SQIVND in the germline V gene (reference sequence). CDR3 sequence: CASSIGGDRYSNQPQHF. The CDR3 DNA sequence: TGTGCCAGTAGTATTGGAGGGGACAGATATAGCAATCAGCCCCAGCATTTT.

The V and J genes are TRBV9 and TRBJ2-3; either TRBD1 or TRBD2 may fit D (5 bases each). The CDR3 has 14 amino acids. CDR1 SGDLS and CDR2 YYNGEE come from the germline V gene. The V gene lost 2 bases and the J gene lost 3 bases, with 10 bases spanning the gap. The CDR3 sequence: CASSVGAETDTQYF. The CDR3 DNA reads TGTGCCAGCAGCGTCGGGGCGGAGACAGATACGCAGTATTTT.

The chain uses TRBV10-3 and TRBJ1-2; possible D gene TRBD1, 5 bases. Trimming took 4 bases from V and 8 from J, leaving 11 bases between them. Germline V gene sequence: CDR1 ENHRY, CDR2 SYGVKD. The CDR3 consists of 12 residues. The CDR3 DNA is TGTGCCATCAGTGCAGGGTCGGGCGGCTACACCTTC. Translated, it gives CAISAGSGGYTF.

The rearrangement joins TRBV18 to TRBJ1-2, with TRBD1 matching over 9 bases. This CDR3 contains 16 residues. The germline gives CDR1 KGHSH, CDR2 LQKENI. V trimming: 3 bases; J trimming: 6 bases; junction bases outside the gene matches: 11. This CDR3 reads CASSPLNRDRDDGYTF. In DNA form, the CDR3 reads TGTGCCAGCTCACCCCTGAACCGGGACAGGGACGATGGCTACACCTTC.

This chain connects TRBV5-1 to TRBJ2-3; 12 bases map to TRBD2. The CDR3 length is 16 residues. J was trimmed by 6 bases and V by 4 bases; bases with no gene match: 9. CDR1 and CDR2 from the germline V gene are SGHRS and YFSETQ. CDR3 sequence reads: CASSPLAGGLKDTQYF. CDR3 nucleotide sequence: TGCGCCAGCAGCCCACTAGCGGGGGGACTTAAGGATACGCAGTATTTT.

The chain carries TRBV7-2 and TRBJ2-7; TRBD1 aligns across 8 bases. Trimming at V came to 1 base and at J to 3 bases, leaving 2 bases not matched to a gene. Germline V lookup: CDR1 SGHTA, CDR2 FQGNSA. This CDR3 is 14 amino acids long. This chain's CDR3 is CASSLGGTGYEQYF. CDR3 nucleotides: TGTGCCAGCAGCTTAGGAGGGACAGGCTACGAGCAGTACTTC.

The chain couples TRBV28 to TRBJ1-5; a possible D gene is TRBD1 (5 bases). V was trimmed by 5 bases and J by 4 bases, leaving 18 bases between them. The CDR3 runs to 16 residues. Germline-derived CDR1 and CDR2 are MDHEN and SYDVKM. The CDR3 DNA reads as TGTGCCAGCAGTATCTTTAGGGGATTGGGGAATCAGCCCCAGCATTTT. Translation: CASSIFRGLGNQPQHF.

The gene calls are TRBV28 and TRBJ1-1, with 7 nucleotides matching TRBD1. The germline V gene encodes CDR1 MDHEN and CDR2 SYDVKM. The CDR3 covers 17 residues. V trimming: 6 bases; J trimming: 0 bases; junction bases outside the gene matches: 13. The CDR3 sequence is CASRQTGAGEMNTEAFF. In DNA, the CDR3 is TGTGCCAGCAGACAAACAGGGGCGGGGGAGATGAACACTGAAGCTTTCTTT.

This clone was counted a single time. The J gene is TRBJ2-2, the V gene TRBV10-3; D remains unclear. This CDR3 spans 13 amino acids. The germline V gene has CDR1 ENHRY and CDR2 SYGVKD. Deletions cut 7 bases from V and 6 bases from J, with 12 bases between. CDR3 nucleotides: TGTGCCATCAAAATGAGTAACCCCGGGGAGCTGTTTTTT. Its translation: CAIKMSNPGELFF.

A word on this clone: Additional DNA sequences in this sample encode the identical CDR3. V gene TRBV4-1 combines with J gene TRBJ2-7; D is undetermined. The CDR3 is made up of 13 amino acids. Germline CDR1 is MGHRA and CDR2 is YSYEKL. V dropped 0 bases and J dropped 2 bases, with 5 bases sitting between them. The CDR3 bases are TGCGCCAGCAGCCAAGATCTAGCCTACGAGCAGTACTTC. This encodes CASSQDLAYEQYF.

The chain carries TRBV10-3 and TRBJ2-7; 14 positions agree with TRBD2. The CDR3 length is 17 residues. Germline trimming cut 8 bases from V and 2 bases from J; bases unmatched to any gene: 11. The germline V gene has CDR1 ENHRY and CDR2 SYGVKD. CDR3 DNA: TGTGCCATCTCTTCCAGGACTAGCGGGGGGCCGACCTACGAGCAGTACTTC. This sequence encodes CAISSRTSGGPTYEQYF.

The V and J genes are TRBV6-1 and TRBJ1-1, with 9 bases aligning to TRBD1. Per germline, CDR1 MNHNS and CDR2 SASEGT. CDR3 size: 16 residues. V shed 3 bases and J 4 bases; nucleotides not matched to a gene: 9. For the CDR3, the DNA is TGTGCCAGCAGTGATAGGACAGGGGCCCGGGGCACTGAAGCTTTCTTT. It is translated as CASSDRTGARGTEAFF.

The chain carries TRBV4-3 and TRBJ1-4, with a weak D call TRBD1 (6 bases). Germline loops: CDR1 LGHNA, CDR2 YSLEER. The CDR3 is 15 residues long. Trimming cost V 2 bases and J 8 bases, with 15 bases left between them. This CDR3 is CASSQTGHLTEKLFF. The CDR3 DNA sequence: TGCGCCAGCAGCCAAACGGGACACCTCACCGAAAAACTGTTTTTT.

The chain is built from TRBV15 and TRBJ2-1; 9 bases are a match to TRBD1. This CDR3 region has 16 residues. Germline CDR1 and CDR2: LNHNV and YYDKDF (reference sequence). The ends lost 6 bases at V and 7 bases at J; junction bases unmatched: 13. The chain's CDR3 is CATSPRDRAPSNEQFF. The CDR3 DNA follows: TGTGCCACCAGTCCCCGGGACAGGGCTCCGAGTAATGAGCAGTTCTTC.

The chain employs TRBV4-3 and TRBJ1-5; D is undetermined. The V gene's germline CDR1 is LGHNA and CDR2 YSLEER. Trimming removed 0 bases from V and 5 bases from J, with 11 bases in between. This CDR3 is 15 amino acids long. The CDR3 sequence is CASSQDRMGDQPQHF. CDR3 nucleotide sequence: TGCGCCAGCAGCCAAGACCGGATGGGCGATCAGCCCCAGCATTTT.

The gene calls are TRBV28 and TRBJ2-7; no clear D gene. Trimming pared 2 bases from V and 0 bases from J, leaving 14 bases between. Germline CDR1 is MDHEN and CDR2 is SYDVKM. This CDR3 comprises 16 residues. As DNA, the CDR3 is TGTGCCAGCAGTTTACCATTTGTGGGTTACTCCTACGAGCAGTACTTC. Amino acids: CASSLPFVGYSYEQYF.